Following are 28 T cell receptor beta chains from one sample sequenced in a study of OX40 agonist ivuxolimab in advanced cancers. Here immunoSEQ multiplex PCR was the method, and the copy in TCRdb shows in-frame clones only, minus some. The table lists tens of thousands of clones, about 86% of them singletons. The sample consisted of CD4+ or CD8+ T cells sorted from blood, taken in a trial of the OX40 agonist ivuxolimab. All receptors derive from an adult with an advanced solid tumor such as melanoma, head and neck, liver or kidney cancer.

The V call is TRBV7-2, the J call TRBJ1-3; 9 bases map to TRBD1. Germline CDR1 SGHTA, CDR2 FQGNSA. The J segment lost 4 bases and the V segment lost 4 bases, leaving 5 bases of the junction unmatched. This CDR3 has 15 amino acids. CDR3 protein: CASSSQGALGNTIYF. The DNA of the CDR3 is TGTGCCAGCAGCTCACAGGGGGCGCTGGGAAACACCATATATTTT.

The chain joins TRBV5-4 to TRBJ2-5; 13 nucleotides match TRBD2. V lost 0 bases, J lost 2 bases, and 1 base stayed unmatched. This CDR3 contains 16 residues. CDR1 SGHNT and CDR2 YYREEE come from the germline V gene (reference sequence). As DNA, the CDR3 is TGTGCCAGCAGCTTGGAACTAGCGGGGGGGCAAGAGACCCAGTACTTC. Its translation is CASSLELAGGQETQYF.

V and J are TRBV28 and TRBJ2-6, with D hard to call. The germline CDR1 and CDR2 sequences are MDHEN and SYDVKM. The CDR3 consists of 12 residues. The ends were cut back, 8 bases at V and 8 bases at J, with 10 bases in the middle. For the CDR3, the DNA is TGTGCCAGCCGCGTTGGTACCAACGTCCTGACTTTC. It yields the protein CASRVGTNVLTF.

The chain links TRBV18 to TRBJ1-5, with D uncertain. The CDR3 is 14 amino acids. With 6 bases removed from V and 4 bases from J, the gap between germline ends came to 13 bases. Germline CDR1 reads KGHSH; CDR2 reads LQKENI. The CDR3 here is CASSTRTENQPQHF. In DNA, the CDR3 is TGTGCCAGCTCTACCCGGACTGAAAATCAGCCCCAGCATTTT.

V is TRBV2 and J is TRBJ2-5; TRBD2 aligns across 7 bases. Germline lookup yields CDR1 SNHLY and CDR2 FYNNEI. CDR3 length: 13 residues. V shed 4 bases and J 5 bases; nucleotides not matched to a gene: 4. The CDR3 coding sequence is TGTGCCAGCAGTGGACTAGCCGGGGAGACCCAGTACTTC. Amino acid sequence: CASSGLAGETQYF.

V usage is TRBV6-6 and J usage is TRBJ2-7; 11 bases line up with TRBD1. This CDR3 contains 15 residues. After removal of 7 bases from V and 2 bases from J, the junction contained 7 bases not matched to a gene. In germline, CDR1 is MNHNY, CDR2 SVGAGI (reference sequence). The CDR3 DNA is TGTGCCAGCACCGGGACAGGGGGAACTACCTACGAGCAGTACTTC. Translating gives CASTGTGGTTYEQYF.

The V call is TRBV11-3, the J call TRBJ2-2; D is unclear. This CDR3 contains 13 residues. CDR1 and CDR2 from the germline V gene are SGHNT and YENEEA. V shed 5 bases and J shed 5 bases, with 9 bases lying between them. The CDR3 is CASSPTVTGELFF. The CDR3, as DNA: TGTGCCAGCAGCCCGACCGTGACCGGGGAGCTGTTTTTT.

This clone was seen once. The chain links TRBV5-1 to TRBJ1-5; 8 bases fit TRBD1. Germline-derived CDR1 and CDR2 are SGHRS and YFSETQ. The CDR3 sequence is 15 residues long. The V and J ends lost 0 bases and 9 bases, in that order; junction bases with no gene match: 8. The CDR3 DNA sequence: TGCGCCAGCAGCTTGGATGGGACAGGATTTCGGCCCCAGCATTTT. Its protein product is CASSLDGTGFRPQHF.

The V call is TRBV4-3, the J call TRBJ2-1, with D unresolved. There are 13 residues in the CDR3. Germline V gene lookup returns CDR1 LGHNA and CDR2 YSLEER. Trimming cost V 0 bases and J 5 bases, with 5 bases left between them. As DNA, the CDR3 is TGCGCCAGCAGCCAAGATAGGGACAATGAGCAGTTCTTC. As protein: CASSQDRDNEQFF.

The rearrangement uses TRBV5-8 and TRBJ2-1; 11 nucleotides agree with TRBD2. The CDR3 spans 18 residues. With V trimmed by 0 bases and J by 8 bases, 13 bases remained unmatched. Germline V gene sequence: CDR1 SGHTS, CDR2 YDEGEE. DNA for the CDR3: TGTGCCAGCAGCTTGGTCTGGCGGGGACTAGCGGTTTCGCATGAGCAGTTCTTC. This translates into CASSLVWRGLAVSHEQFF.

This clone turned up a few times. This chain joins TRBV2 and TRBJ2-1, with 9 bases that match TRBD1. The CDR3 is made up of 16 amino acids. Germline CDR1 and CDR2: SNHLY and FYNNEI. The V gene end was trimmed by 5 bases and the J gene end by 4 bases; junction bases not matched to a gene: 9. This CDR3 reads CASSPTGTGKYNEQFF. The CDR3 nucleotides read TGTGCCAGCAGTCCGACCGGGACAGGGAAATACAATGAGCAGTTCTTC.

V usage is TRBV6-5 and J usage is TRBJ1-2; maybe TRBD1 (5 bases). The CDR3 length is 12 residues. Germline assignment: CDR1 MNHEY and CDR2 SVGAGI. V gave up 2 bases and J gave up 11 bases, with 12 bases separating them. CDR3 region: CASSYEGRLYTF. Written as DNA, the CDR3 is TGTGCCAGCAGTTACGAGGGACGGTTGTACACCTTC.

The CDR3 sequence: CASSFQQGGLGELFF. CDR3 DNA: TGTGCCAGCAGTTTCCAACAGGGGGGCCTCGGGGAGCTGTTTTTT. V and J are TRBV27 and TRBJ2-2, with TRBD1 matching 8 bases. The CDR3 spans 15 residues. The junction had 7 bases not matched to a gene; V was cut back by 3 bases and J by 7 bases. CDR1 MNHEY and CDR2 SMNVEV come from the germline V gene (reference sequence).

A single count supports this clone. The rearrangement joins TRBV28 to TRBJ1-1; D gene ambiguous. The CDR3 sequence is 15 residues long. V was clipped by 5 bases and J by 6 bases, with 19 bases between them. CDR1 and CDR2 from the germline V gene are MDHEN and SYDVKM. CDR3 sequence (DNA): TGTGCCAGCAGTCCATCGGAAGGTCGGGTCGCTGAAGCTTTCTTT. Translating gives CASSPSEGRVAEAFF.

The chain has TRBV6-6 and TRBJ1-1; no firm D call. V was cut by 2 bases and J by 1 base, with 8 bases left in between. This CDR3 is 14 amino acids long. The germline V gene has CDR1 MNHNY and CDR2 SVGAGI (reference sequence). The CDR3 DNA reads TGTGCCAGCAGTTACGGACCCTCGAACACTGAAGCTTTCTTT. Encoded protein: CASSYGPSNTEAFF.

The rearrangement links TRBV6-4 to TRBJ1-2; D uncertain. Germline CDR1 and CDR2: MRHNA and SNTAGT. The CDR3 spans 15 residues. V lost 5 bases and J lost 0, with 13 bases in between. The CDR3 bases are TGTGCCAGCAGTCCCTCACAGAGTTCTAACTATGGCTACACCTTC. Residues: CASSPSQSSNYGYTF.

The J gene is TRBJ2-6, the V gene TRBV7-2, with 10 bases that match TRBD1. From germline, CDR1 is SGHTA and CDR2 FQGNSA. CDR3 length: 17 residues. V dropped 5 bases and J dropped 2; count of bases not matched to a gene: 6. CDR3 residues: CASSPGTGVPGANVLTF. The CDR3 DNA is TGTGCCAGCAGCCCCGGGACAGGGGTCCCTGGGGCCAACGTCCTGACTTTC.

The chain uses TRBV25-1 and TRBJ2-1; tentative D call: TRBD1 (6 bases). The CDR3 has 14 residues. V shed 5 bases and J shed 2 bases, with 10 bases lying between them. CDR1 is MGHDK, CDR2 SYGVNS, per germline. CDR3 nucleotides: TGTGCCAGCAGTTCAGGGGTGGCCTACAATGAGCAGTTCTTC. It translates to CASSSGVAYNEQFF.

The J gene is TRBJ2-7, the V gene TRBV11-1; 7 bases are shared with TRBD1. The V and J ends lost 1 base and 6 bases, in that order; junction bases with no gene match: 12. Germline loops: CDR1 SGHAT, CDR2 FQDESV (reference sequence). This CDR3 contains 16 residues. The CDR3 bases are TGTGCCAGCAGCTTAGAGGGACAGTTAGATCTTCTCGAGCAGTACTTC. It translates to CASSLEGQLDLLEQYF.

This chain uses TRBV7-2 with TRBJ1-4, with D unresolved. The CDR3 totals 15 residues. V lost 4 bases, J lost 0 bases, and 9 bases lay in between. Germline V lookup: CDR1 SGHTA, CDR2 FQGNSA. CDR3 sequence (DNA): TGTGCCAGCAGCTGGGAGGTTGCAACTAATGAAAAACTGTTTTTT. Its translation is CASSWEVATNEKLFF.

This chain links TRBV7-2 with TRBJ1-5, with D uncertain. The V end lost 2 bases, the J end lost 3 bases, and 5 bases lay between the germline ends. The CDR3 contains 13 residues. Germline loops: CDR1 SGHTA, CDR2 FQGNSA. CDR3 protein: CASSLSFNQPQHF. The CDR3 DNA reads as TGTGCCAGCAGCTTATCCTTCAATCAGCCCCAGCATTTT.

The V and J genes are TRBV4-1 and TRBJ2-5; 7 nucleotides match TRBD1. Germline V gene lookup returns CDR1 MGHRA and CDR2 YSYEKL. The CDR3 is 15 amino acids. V lost 2 bases, J lost 1 base, and 4 bases stayed unmatched. CDR3 protein: CASSQSGQPQETQYF. DNA for the CDR3: TGCGCCAGCAGCCAATCGGGACAGCCCCAAGAGACCCAGTACTTC.

This clone has a single count. The chain recombines TRBV7-2 with TRBJ2-7; D possibly corresponds to TRBD2 (6 bases). CDR1 is SGHTA, CDR2 FQGNSA, per germline. The CDR3 spans 15 residues. V was pared by 1 base and J by 1 base, with 11 bases between. CDR3 amino acids: CASSLVAGPSYEQYF. In nucleotides, the CDR3 is TGTGCCAGCAGCTTAGTCGCGGGGCCTTCCTACGAGCAGTACTTC.

The chain is built from TRBV4-3 and TRBJ1-2, with TRBD1 matching over 9 bases. This CDR3 has 16 amino acids. J lost 8 bases, V lost 0 bases, and 10 bases had no gene match. From germline, CDR1 is LGHNA and CDR2 YSLEER. CDR3 sequence (DNA): TGCGCCAGCAGCCAAGATTTTGGGGACAGGGTTATGGGCTACACCTTC. Translation: CASSQDFGDRVMGYTF.

CDR3 residues: CASSLQENTEAFF. The CDR3 region has the DNA TGTGCCAGCAGCTTACAGGAGAACACTGAAGCTTTCTTT. The V call is TRBV7-9, the J call TRBJ1-1; D unclear. Trimming left V 2 bases short and J 1 base short, with 5 bases between. The CDR3 consists of 13 residues. Germline loops: CDR1 SEHNR, CDR2 FQNEAQ (reference sequence).

This clone came up once. The chain has TRBV27 and TRBJ1-5; D is unresolved. This CDR3 is 14 amino acids long. In germline, CDR1 is MNHEY, CDR2 SMNVEV (reference sequence). Trimming cost V 2 bases and J 0 bases, with 5 bases left between them. The CDR3 DNA reads TGTGCCAGCAGTTTACTAGATAGCAATCAGCCCCAGCATTTT. Its translation: CASSLLDSNQPQHF.

The V gene is TRBV7-2, the J gene TRBJ1-3, with 9 bases identical to TRBD1. The ends lost 5 bases at V and 2 bases at J; junction bases unmatched: 4. CDR1 is SGHTA, CDR2 FQGNSA, per germline. The CDR3 runs 15 residues. The CDR3 spells CASSPDRGAGNTIYF. DNA for the CDR3: TGTGCCAGCAGCCCTGACAGGGGGGCTGGAAACACCATATATTTT.

The DNA for the CDR3 is TGTGCCAGCAGCACCCCTAGCGGGAGAAGGACAGATACGCAGTATTTT. This sequence encodes CASSTPSGRRTDTQYF. The chain carries TRBV5-4 and TRBJ2-3, with 10 bases that match TRBD2. Per germline, CDR1 SGHNT and CDR2 YYREEE (reference sequence). V lost 4 bases and J lost 3; bases outside the gene matches: 8. The CDR3 consists of 16 residues.